These 24 T cell receptor beta chains originate from one sample sequenced in a study of blood T cell repertoires in COVID-19. Assay used: immunoSEQ multiplex PCR; TCRdb lists only in-frame clones, some missing. The repertoire has tens of thousands of clones, roughly 84% of them found once; the top ten carry over 8.5%. Sequencing was done on a sample of peripheral blood. Receptor source: a human donor in a cohort sampled during active COVID-19. The donor label of this sample is uncertain.

The DNA for the CDR3 is TGTGCCAGCAGCATAGGACAGGGGGCTGCTTGGTATGGCTACACCTTC. This codes for CASSIGQGAAWYGYTF. V gene TRBV7-9 combines with J gene TRBJ1-2; TRBD1 aligns across 11 bases. Germline V gene lookup returns CDR1 SEHNR and CDR2 FQNEAQ (reference sequence). J lost 5 bases, V lost 5 bases, and 10 bases had no gene match. The CDR3 totals 16 residues.

This chain links TRBV5-1 with TRBJ1-1, with TRBD1 matching 7 bases. The CDR3 has 14 amino acids. Germline assignment: CDR1 SGHRS and CDR2 YFSETQ. Trimming at V came to 2 bases and at J to 4 bases, leaving 5 bases not matched to a gene. In DNA form, the CDR3 reads TGCGCCAGCAGCTTAGGTTCAGGGGGCACTGAAGCTTTCTTT. This sequence encodes CASSLGSGGTEAFF.

This rearrangement joins TRBV18 to TRBJ2-7; D possibly corresponds to TRBD1 (5 bases). This CDR3 region has 13 residues. CDR1 and CDR2 (germline): KGHSH, LQKENI. Deletions cut 2 bases from V and 4 bases from J, with 9 bases between. The CDR3 loop is CASSPGANYEQYF. The CDR3 DNA is TGTGCCAGCTCACCAGGGGCCAATTACGAGCAGTACTTC.

The chain is built from TRBV28 and TRBJ2-3, with TRBD1 identical over 8 bases. CDR1 MDHEN and CDR2 SYDVKM come from the germline V gene. The CDR3 totals 16 residues. With 8 bases clipped from V and 0 bases from J, the junction kept 10 bases outside the gene matches. The CDR3 sequence: CASSLTGATSTDTQYF. CDR3 nucleotides: TGTGCCAGCTCCTTGACAGGGGCTACGAGCACAGATACGCAGTATTTT.

The V gene is TRBV11-2, the J gene TRBJ1-4; 8 nucleotides align to TRBD1. Germline V CDR1 and CDR2: SGHAT, FQNNGV. Losses at the gene ends were 4 bases for V and 8 bases for J; bases not matched to a gene: 9. CDR3 length equals 15 residues. CDR3 in amino acids: CASSSLTGAGEKLFF. CDR3 bases: TGTGCCAGCAGCTCGCTGACAGGGGCAGGAGAAAAACTGTTTTTT.

The V call is TRBV3-1 (or the pseudogene TRBV3-2), the J call TRBJ2-6; 7 nucleotides line up with TRBD1. Trimming removed 4 bases from V and 0 bases from J; junction bases left unmatched: 9. The CDR3 is 18 residues long. Germline V gives CDR1 LGHDT, CDR2 YNNKEL (reference sequence). The CDR3, as DNA: TGTGCCAGCAGCCTACGGCAGGGGGTGGACTCTGGGGCCAACGTCCTGACTTTC. The encoded protein is CASSLRQGVDSGANVLTF.

Comment on this clone: Additional DNA sequences in this sample encode the identical CDR3. V and J are TRBV20-1 and TRBJ2-1, with a tentative D call TRBD2 (6 bases). The CDR3 contains 13 residues. V was shortened by 3 bases and J by 3 bases, with 9 bases between the two germline ends. Germline V gives CDR1 DFQATT, CDR2 SNEGSKA (reference sequence). For the CDR3, the DNA is TGCAGTGCTAGTCCGGGAGTCTACAATGAGCAGTTCTTC. Protein sequence: CSASPGVYNEQFF.

This clone was seen once. The V gene is TRBV30, the J gene TRBJ2-7, with D maybe TRBD1 (5 bases). Trimming pared 4 bases from V and 8 bases from J, leaving 15 bases between. CDR3 size: 12 residues. CDR1 is GTSNPN, CDR2 SVGIG, per germline (reference sequence). This CDR3 reads CAWTLTGLQQYF. CDR3 nucleotides: TGTGCCTGGACCCTTACAGGCCTCCAGCAGTACTTC.

The V call is TRBV18, the J call TRBJ1-5; 11 bases align to TRBD1. The CDR3 sequence is 16 residues long. V was pared by 4 bases and J by 5 bases, with 7 bases of the junction left unmatched. Germline lookup yields CDR1 KGHSH and CDR2 LQKENI. The CDR3 here is CASSLGTGGLDQPQHF. In DNA form, the CDR3 reads TGTGCCAGCTCACTTGGGACAGGGGGACTGGATCAGCCCCAGCATTTT.

V is TRBV19 and J is TRBJ2-3; D might be TRBD2 (5 bases). CDR1 is LNHDA, CDR2 SQIVND, per germline (reference sequence). The CDR3 spans 13 residues. Trimming took 3 bases from V and 9 from J, leaving 13 bases between them. CDR3 region: CASSIGNTKTQYF. Written as DNA, the CDR3 is TGTGCCAGTAGTATCGGGAATACTAAGACGCAGTATTTT. Drawing the rest from reference TRBV19 and TRBJ2-3, the complete variable domain is DGGITQSPKYLFRKEGQNVTLSCEQNLNHDAMYWYRQDPGQGLRLIYYSQIVNDFQKGDIAEGYSVSREKKESFPLTVTSAQKNPTAFYLCASSIGNTKTQYFGPGTRLTVL.

The V gene is TRBV6-5, the J gene TRBJ1-2; D is unclear. The CDR3 spans 14 residues. Germline V CDR1 and CDR2: MNHEY, SVGAGI. Trimming removed 5 bases from V and 9 bases from J, with 19 bases in between. This chain's CDR3 is CASSTGSGDLRYTF. For the CDR3, the DNA is TGTGCCAGCAGTACCGGGAGTGGGGATTTGCGCTACACCTTC.

V gene TRBV15 combines with J gene TRBJ1-2, with D hard to call. This CDR3 spans 13 amino acids. V gave up 1 base and J gave up 3 bases, with 6 bases separating them. Germline lookup yields CDR1 LNHNV and CDR2 YYDKDF (reference sequence). CDR3 protein: CATSRVRDYGYTF. The CDR3 region has the DNA TGTGCCACCAGCAGAGTACGGGACTATGGCTACACCTTC. The full variable domain, rest sourced from reference TRBV15 and TRBJ1-2, is DAMVIQNPRYQVTQFGKPVTLSCSQTLNHNVMYWYQQKSSQAPKLLFHYYDKDFNNEADTPDNFQSRRPNTSFCFLDIRSPGLGDTAMYLCATSRVRDYGYTFGSGTRLTVV.

The gene calls are TRBV29-1 and TRBJ1-2; 8 bases fit TRBD1. The CDR3 has 18 amino acids. Germline trimming cut 2 bases from V and 4 bases from J; bases unmatched to any gene: 18. Germline CDR1 SQVTM, CDR2 ANQGSEA. For the CDR3, the DNA is TGCAGCGTTGAAACCTTCGACAGGGGCCGCAGCGTGCTCTATGGCTACACCTTC. Translating gives CSVETFDRGRSVLYGYTF.

The genes are TRBV5-1 and TRBJ2-7; 7 nucleotides agree with TRBD1. The CDR3 sequence is 13 residues long. Germline V gene data show CDR1 as SGHRS and CDR2 as YFSETQ. After removal of 0 bases from V and 5 bases from J, the junction contained 2 bases not matched to a gene. The CDR3 loop reads CASSLGQGNEQYF. The CDR3, as DNA: TGCGCCAGCAGCTTGGGACAGGGAAACGAGCAGTACTTC.

This rearrangement joins TRBV3-1 (or the pseudogene TRBV3-2) to TRBJ1-2, with no clear D. From germline, CDR1 is LGHDT and CDR2 YNNKEL (reference sequence). V shed 1 base and J shed 5 bases, with 11 bases lying between them. The CDR3 consists of 14 residues. CDR3 amino acids: CASSQVGAEYGYTF. The CDR3 DNA is TGTGCCAGCAGCCAAGTTGGAGCAGAATATGGCTACACCTTC.

V is TRBV7-2 and J is TRBJ2-3; 11 bases align to TRBD2. The germline CDR1 and CDR2 sequences are SGHTA and FQGNSA. V shed 2 bases and J 8 bases; nucleotides not matched to a gene: 9. This CDR3 contains 16 residues. CDR3 nucleotides: TGTGCCAGCAGCTTACGCACTAGCGGGAGTACGGGTACGCAGTATTTT. It translates to CASSLRTSGSTGTQYF.

In DNA, the CDR3 is TGTGCCAGCAGTTTACCAGGGTCTGGACCCAACATTCAGTACTTC. Its protein is CASSLPGSGPNIQYF. V gene TRBV28 combines with J gene TRBJ2-4, with D tentatively TRBD1 (5 bases). From germline, CDR1 is MDHEN and CDR2 SYDVKM. The V gene lost 2 bases and the J gene lost 7 bases, with 15 bases spanning the gap. This CDR3 is 15 amino acids long.

J is TRBJ2-1 and V is TRBV19, with 10 bases that match TRBD1. Looked up from germline, CDR1 is LNHDA and CDR2 is SQIVND (reference sequence). The CDR3 has 16 amino acids. Trimming at V came to 5 bases and at J to 0 bases, leaving 4 bases not matched to a gene. CDR3 nucleotide sequence: TGTGCCAGTAGTCCGTGGACAGGGGGCTCCTACAATGAGCAGTTCTTC. This codes for CASSPWTGGSYNEQFF.

The rearrangement links TRBV9 to TRBJ1-4; 7 bases agree with TRBD1. After removal of 0 bases from V and 8 bases from J, the junction contained 7 bases not matched to a gene. This CDR3 has 15 residues. Germline values: CDR1 SGDLS, CDR2 YYNGEE. The CDR3 is CASSVGIGGGEKLFF. CDR3 DNA sequence: TGTGCCAGCAGCGTAGGAATAGGGGGCGGCGAAAAACTGTTTTTT.

The chain is built from TRBV3-1 (or the pseudogene TRBV3-2) and TRBJ1-2; a weak D match, TRBD1 (6 bases). Trimming pared 4 bases from V and 2 bases from J, leaving 14 bases between. Germline V CDR1 and CDR2: LGHDT, YNNKEL (reference sequence). The CDR3 covers 15 residues. Written as DNA, the CDR3 is TGTGCCAGCAGCCGGGGGCCGGGGGGAAACTATGGCTACACCTTC. Residues: CASSRGPGGNYGYTF.

The CDR3 region has the DNA TGTGCCAGCAGTCCCCTCGGACAGAACGGCTACACCTTC. It codes for CASSPLGQNGYTF. The chain couples TRBV12-3 or TRBV12-4 to TRBJ1-2, with D possibly TRBD1 on 6 matching bases. The CDR3 runs to 13 residues. Trimming stripped 5 bases from V and 8 bases from J, with 15 bases between.

This clone was observed a handful of times. This sequence joins TRBV5-1 and TRBJ2-2, with 10 nucleotides matching TRBD1. The CDR3 has 16 amino acids. Unmatched junction bases numbered 4, after V lost 3 bases and J lost 2 bases. Germline V gene lookup returns CDR1 SGHRS and CDR2 YFSETQ. CDR3 in amino acids: CASSWETGGNTGELFF. The CDR3 region has the DNA TGCGCCAGCAGCTGGGAGACAGGGGGCAACACCGGGGAGCTGTTTTTT.

The rearrangement joins TRBV3-1 (or the pseudogene TRBV3-2) to TRBJ2-2, with TRBD1 matching 10 bases. The germline V gene encodes CDR1 LGHDT and CDR2 YNNKEL (reference sequence). V shed 1 base, J shed 6 bases, and the junction held 11 bases outside the gene matches. This CDR3 has 18 amino acids. The CDR3 sequence is CASSQVGGDRGSPGELFF. CDR3 nucleotides: TGTGCCAGCAGCCAAGTAGGAGGGGACAGGGGTTCTCCCGGGGAGCTGTTTTTT.

The chain recombines TRBV6-6 with TRBJ1-1, with 7 positions matching TRBD1. The CDR3 covers 15 residues. Germline-derived CDR1 and CDR2 are MNHNY and SVGAGI (reference sequence). V lost 6 bases and J lost 0; bases outside the gene matches: 7. In DNA, the CDR3 is TGTGCCAGCAGCCCCGGACAGGTCATGAACACTGAAGCTTTCTTT. Encoded protein: CASSPGQVMNTEAFF.